A selection of T cell receptor beta chains follows, all from one sample in a study of CD8 T cells in ankylosing spondylitis. TCRdb fed the 5' RACE reads into MiXCR, producing one record per CDR3 protein. The table records more than 300,000 distinct CDR3 sequences, 6.5% to 10% of them present only once. The material sequenced was blood, either unsorted or a sorted T cell fraction (not recorded which). Receptor source: a male donor with ankylosing spondylitis. CDR3s include the opening cysteine and the closing phenylalanine or tryptophan. The D gene is left open where the match is weak. Clone size appears in some rows only: once, few, many, or a class for an expanded clone.

>TRBJ2-2|.|.|TRBV20-1
CSALETTTNTGELFF
TGCAGTGCTTTGGAGACAACAACGAACACCGGGGAGCTGTTTTTT
>TRBJ2-1|many|TRBD2|TRBV11-2
CASSPRAGGPSSYNEQFF
TGTGCCAGCAGCCCAAGAGCGGGAGGGCCGAGCTCCTACAATGAGCAGTTCTTC
>TRBJ2-1|many|.|TRBV9
CASSVEGFYNEQFF
TGTGCCAGCAGCGTGGAGGGATTCTACAATGAGCAGTTCTTC
>TRBJ2-7|few|TRBD2|TRBV10-3
CAISFETSGYEQYF
TGTGCCATCAGTTTCGAGACTAGCGGTTACGAGCAGTACTTC
>TRBJ2-5|.|.|TRBV7-8
CASSQVVETQYF
TGTGCCAGCAGCCAAGTCGTTGAGACCCAGTACTTC
>TRBJ2-5|few|.|TRBV9
CASSVDPGGASRETQYF
TGTGCCAGCAGCGTAGATCCTGGGGGGGCCTCTCGAGAGACCCAGTACTTC
>TRBJ2-1|few|TRBD2|TRBV20-1
CSARGPGLAGENEQFF
TGCAGTGCTAGAGGACCGGGACTAGCGGGAGAAAATGAGCAGTTCTTC
>TRBJ2-7|few|.|TRBV5-1
CASSPLEASYEQYF
TGCGCCAGCAGCCCTCTCGAGGCATCCTACGAGCAGTACTTC
>TRBJ2-1|.|.|TRBV20-1
CSARVLPGLPDNEQFF
TGCAGTGCTAGAGTCCTCCCCGGACTACCAGACAATGAGCAGTTCTTC
>TRBJ1-3|.|.|TRBV4-2
CASSQERVQSGNTIYF
TGTGCCAGCAGCCAAGAACGGGTTCAGTCCGGAAACACCATATATTTT
>TRBJ1-1|few|.|TRBV5-5
CASSLLDVRTEAFF
TGTGCCAGCAGCTTGTTGGACGTGAGAACTGAAGCTTTCTTT
>TRBJ1-1|many|.|TRBV5-6
CASSLRAADTEAFF
TGTGCCAGCAGCTTGCGTGCAGCAGACACTGAAGCTTTCTTT
>TRBJ2-2|.|TRBD2|TRBV5-6
CASSLYASGRGNTGELFF
TGTGCCAGCAGCTTGTATGCTAGCGGGAGGGGCAACACCGGGGAGCTGTTTTTT
>TRBJ2-2|few|.|TRBV20-1
CSAREKRGTGELFF
TGCAGTGCTAGAGAAAAGAGGGGTACCGGGGAGCTGTTTTTT
>TRBJ2-1|.|.|TRBV21-1
CASSPWVTSNSYNEQFF
TGTGCCAGCAGCCCCTGGGTGACTTCAAACTCCTACAATGAGCAGTTCTTC
>TRBJ2-1|.|TRBD2|TRBV24-1
CATSAQAGGPSNEQFF
TGTGCCACCAGTGCCCAAGCGGGAGGGCCTAGCAATGAGCAGTTCTTC